Listed here are 8 T cell receptor beta chains from one sample, sequenced in a study of T-cell reconstitution after alpha-beta-depleted transplantation in children (dated by TCRdb to the mid-2010s). Receptors were amplified or captured by PCR. The run used an Illumina HiSeq 2500. To normalize quantification of the TCRbeta repertoire, the TCR libraries were built with molecular barcoding that relied on unique molecular identifiers. TCRdb reran the public reads through fastp at Q25 and MiXCR, keeping productive beta chains. Entries are consolidated by CDR3 protein sequence, retaining the most common genes and DNA. The sample contains 450,000 to 600,000 distinct CDR3 sequences, about an eighth of them found a single time. The ten largest clones capture around 2.2% of the sample. The sample's treatment or condition label, decoded: allogeneic hematopoietic cell transplantation with graft depleted of TCRalphabeta T cells and CD19 B cells.

The source was PBMCs, mostly from graft donor cells, collected 360 days after TCRalphabeta/CD19-depleted stem cell transplant. These TCRs come from a male patient younger than 18 who had a stem cell transplant for acute myeloid leukemia, so the T cells may come from the graft donor.

This sequence joins TRBV29-1 and TRBJ1-1; D is perhaps TRBD1 (5 bases). Germline CDR1 reads SQVTM; CDR2 reads ANQGSEA. Trimming stripped 2 bases from V and 10 bases from J, with 20 bases between. CDR3 length: 14 residues. Here the CDR3 reads CSVEHGQVGVAAFF. CDR3 DNA: TGCAGCGTTGAACACGGGCAGGTAGGGGTGGCAGCTTTCTTT.

V is TRBV29-1 and J is TRBJ2-7; the D gene could be TRBD1 or TRBD2 (5 bases each). Germline CDR1 reads SQVTM; CDR2 reads ANQGSEA. V lost 1 base to trimming and J lost 0 bases, with 13 bases between them. CDR3 length equals 15 residues. CDR3 DNA: TGCAGCGTTGAAGTCCCGGGGCGGAGCTCCTACGAGCAGTACTTC. Residues: CSVEVPGRSSYEQYF.

This chain uses TRBV25-1 with TRBJ2-3, with D possibly being TRBD1 (6 bases). The CDR3 spans 14 residues. V was cut by 8 bases and J by 6 bases, with 18 bases left in between. Germline assignment: CDR1 MGHDK and CDR2 SYGVNS. CDR3: CASRRGTSTDTQYF. The CDR3 coding sequence is TGTGCCAGCCGAAGGGGGACCTCCACCGATACGCAGTATTTT. The variable domain in full, with the rest retrieved from reference TRBV25-1 and TRBJ2-3, is EADIYQTPRYLVIGTGKKITLECSQTMGHDKMYWYQQDPGMELHLIHYSYGVNSTEKGDLSSESTVSRIRTEHFPLTLESARPSHTSQYLCASRRGTSTDTQYFGPGTRLTVL.

This clonotype was seen a handful of times. A read error may produce the germline difference seen at one junction end. The chain links TRBV7-7 to TRBJ2-2; TRBD1 or TRBD2 may be the D gene (6 bases each). Germline CDR1 and CDR2: SSHAT and FNYEAQ (reference sequence). This CDR3 is 16 amino acids long. The CDR3 nucleotides are TGTGCTAGCAGCTTAATTCCGGGGGCTGACACCGGGGAGCTGTTTTTT. Its protein is CASSLIPGADTGELFF.

This clonotype was counted a few times. The rearrangement uses TRBV5-1 and TRBJ2-1, with D perhaps matching TRBD1 (5 bases). The length of the CDR3 is 16 residues. Germline V lookup: CDR1 SGHRS, CDR2 YFSETQ. V was cut by 1 base and J by 6 bases, with 17 bases left in between. DNA for the CDR3: TGCGCCAGCAGCTTGATGTGGGGCAGATTTGTCAATGAGCAGTTCTTC. Translated: CASSLMWGRFVNEQFF.

This clonotype was observed at least ten times. This chain connects TRBV5-1 to TRBJ2-1, with 12 bases that match TRBD2. V was clipped by 4 bases and J by 3 bases; unmatched bases: 8. CDR3 size: 17 residues. CDR1 and CDR2 (germline): SGHRS, YFSETQ. The CDR3 spells CASSKEGLAGNYNEQFF. The CDR3 DNA follows: TGCGCCAGCAGCAAGGAGGGACTAGCGGGCAACTACAATGAGCAGTTCTTC.

The rearrangement uses TRBV7-9 and TRBJ2-1, with 7 bases matching TRBD2. V shed 5 bases and J 7 bases; nucleotides not matched to a gene: 14. Germline lookup yields CDR1 SEHNR and CDR2 FQNEAQ (reference sequence). This CDR3 is 16 amino acids long. The CDR3 bases are TGTGCCAGCAGCCCGCTAGTGGGAGGGCCGGATAATGAGCAGTTCTTC. Amino acids: CASSPLVGGPDNEQFF.

This clonotype occurred a few times. This chain links TRBV12-3 or TRBV12-4 with TRBJ2-4; 8 bases match TRBD1. The ends lost 5 bases at V and 6 bases at J; junction bases unmatched: 12. This CDR3 region has 16 residues. CDR3 loop: CASSPQGALPGNIQYF. CDR3 DNA: TGTGCCAGCAGTCCTCAGGGGGCGCTTCCTGGAAACATTCAGTACTTC.